This entry concerns a single T cell receptor beta chain. The antigen it recognizes is unknown. It has no much larger one-base neighbor in the sample; base qualities were not kept. The sample comes from a study of blood T cell repertoires in COVID-19 (dated by TCRdb to 2018 to 2021). For the study in its entirety: Samples from collaborators originated in the United States, Italy and Spain and spanned both the acute and convalescent phases of COVID-19. Deeply sampled blood TCRbeta repertoires from subjects exposed to, actively infected with, or recovered from COVID-19 were included in the dataset. The prospective study material was composed of cDNA or gDNA derived from T cells, B-cell-depleted T cells, or PBMCs. A de-identified subject ID, COVID-19 status, age in years and sex were almost always included in the sample metadata. The samples were drawn from the first 160 participants of the ongoing ImmuneRACE study and from 1,200 or so subjects provided by 6 global collaborators. The repertoires were released in a freely available public database meant as a resource for research on the immune response to SARS-CoV-2. Where HLA class I and class II types were available, the types were taken from metadata supplied by the sample provider, not from assay-based typing. Overall results and qualifications from the work: How much clinical and demographic metadata was included differed by source and by participant, and the metadata was provided uncurated.

Enrolling through a virtual design, the prospective study's participants ranged in age from roughly 18 to 95 years and lived across 24 United States geographic areas. In the prospective study, cohorts were assigned on the basis of participant-reported clinical history obtained from a screening survey and a study questionnaire. Each participant in the prospective study had whole blood, serum and a nasopharyngeal or oropharyngeal swab collected by mobile phlebotomists. Additional blood draws and questionnaires over an approximately 2-month period could optionally be provided by prospective study participants. Prospective study blood samples were shipped either frozen or at room temperature before DNA extraction. TCRbeta CDR3 regions were amplified from genomic DNA by means of the immunoSEQ Assay, a bias-controlled multiplex PCR. The published analysis was carried out like this. The number of nucleated cells in each sample was estimated by amplification of reference gene primers within the assay. To quantify the absolute abundance of each unique TCRbeta CDR3 rearrangement, sequence reads were collapsed and filtered. For each sample, productive Simpson clonality was calculated as the square root of Simpson's diversity index across productive rearrangements. TCRdb limited this immuneACCESS table to in-frame rearrangements with V and J called. A share of clones is missing; checked studies link under half to unresolved V genes, and the rest is unexplained. V and J calls and clone size are given by that table; D and trimming were obtained from the DNA. For this sample the table gives 200,000 to 250,000 clones, of which roughly 85% were detected only once. Around 3.8% of the sample comes from the top ten.

CDR1 and CDR2 (LGHDT, YNNKEL) derive from the germline V gene (reference sequence). The CDR3 holds 14 amino acids from the cysteine to the phenylalanine. Only the CDR3 DNA stays, 42 bases, in frame from base 1. V and J are truncated by 6 bases and 0 bases respectively, leaving an intervening sequence of 11 bases. The sample comprised PBMCs or T cells enriched from blood (not recorded which). The sequence was collected from a woman in her forties with acute COVID-19. The rearranged chain carries TRBV3-1 (or the pseudogene TRBV3-2) and TRBJ1-1; the D gene is perhaps TRBD1, from 6 matching bases. The CDR3 is CASRERTVNTEAFF. At the DNA level, the sequence is TGTGCCAGCAGAGAACGGACAGTGAACACTGAAGCTTTCTTT.